Described below is a single TCR beta chain sequence and its context. This clone was detected only once. The antigen it binds to is not known. The sample holds no much larger clone one base away, and base qualities are not on file. The CDR3 holds 15 amino acids from the cysteine to the phenylalanine. Only the CDR3 portion is preserved as DNA: 45 bases, with reading frame beginning at the first base. From the germline V gene, CDR1 is MNHEY and CDR2 is SVGAGI. The germline ends are 20 bases apart after V is trimmed by 11 bases and J by 1 base. In the prospective study, participants were roughly 18 to 100 years old, resided in 20 to 30 geographic areas of the United States, and were enrolled through a virtual design. In the prospective study, cohorts were assigned on the basis of participant-reported clinical history obtained from a screening survey and a study questionnaire. Recovered participants in ImmuneRACE Cohort 3 were defined by two consecutive negative NP/OP PCR tests, clearance by a healthcare professional, or resolution of symptoms. Mobile phlebotomists in the prospective study collected whole blood, serum and a nasopharyngeal or oropharyngeal swab from every participant. Participants in the prospective study had the option to provide additional blood draws and questionnaires over an approximately 2-month period. Before DNA extraction, blood samples from the prospective study were shipped at room temperature or frozen.

The immunoSEQ Assay, a bias-controlled multiplex PCR, was used to amplify TCRbeta CDR3 regions from genomic DNA. The paper's processing steps were these. Nucleated cell counts per sample were estimated from amplification of reference gene primers within the assay. Sequence reads were collapsed and filtered to measure the absolute abundance of every unique TCRbeta CDR3 rearrangement. For each sample, productive Simpson clonality was calculated as the square root of Simpson's diversity index over productive rearrangements. Entries here come from immuneACCESS through TCRdb and include only in-frame sequences with V and J called. Some clones fail to appear in such tables; in the studies checked, an unresolved V gene covers under half of the shortfall, and the cause of the remainder is unknown. That table supplies the V and J calls and clone size; D and trimming were determined from the DNA. The sample table contains 310,000 or so clones; only one count was recorded for over 75% of them. The ten largest clones take up roughly 1.1% of the sample.

This sample is drawn from a study of blood T cell repertoires in COVID-19 (dated by TCRdb to the early 2020s). At the level of the whole study: Collaborator samples came from the United States, Italy and Spain and covered acute and convalescent phases of COVID-19. The prospective study material was composed of cDNA or gDNA derived from T cells, B-cell-depleted T cells, or PBMCs. The dataset comprised deeply sampled blood TCRbeta repertoires from subjects exposed to, actively infected with, or recovered from COVID-19. The repertoires were released in a freely available public database intended as a resource for research on the immune response to SARS-CoV-2. Samples came from the ongoing ImmuneRACE study (first 160 participants) plus 1,254 subjects from 6 global collaborators. Sample metadata almost always included a de-identified subject ID, COVID-19 status, age in years and sex. Where HLA class I and class II types were available, the types were taken from metadata supplied by the sample provider, not from assay-based typing.

Broader findings and caveats from the paper: How much clinical and demographic metadata was included differed by source and by participant, and the metadata was provided uncurated.

The source material was PBMCs or T cells enriched from blood (not recorded which). The sequence is built from TRBV6-5 and TRBJ1-1; a tentative D match to TRBD1 spans 6 bases. The sequence derives from a woman in her 30s who had recovered from COVID-19. The CDR3 region has the sequence CALMQGSTRNTEAFF. In nucleotides, the sequence is TGTGCCCTCATGCAGGGGTCGACGAGGAACACTGAAGCTTTCTTT.